A few counts support the clone carrying this TCR beta chain. Trimming removed 3 bases from V and 8 bases from J, with 19 bases in between. This CDR3 comprises 15 residues. The germline V gene has CDR1 LGHDT and CDR2 YNNKEL (reference sequence). TCRdb re-called the 5' RACE reads with MiXCR, one entry per CDR3 protein. The table shows over 600,000 distinct CDR3 sequences, with less than 25% occurring only once. The sample comes from a study of identical twins. These data also formed part of another study, on T cells expressing NK-cell markers.

Sequenced material: PBMCs. V gene TRBV3-1 combines with J gene TRBJ1-2; D ambiguous. The receptor's source is a woman between 18 and 30 years old in good health. The CDR3 bases are TGTGCCAGCAGCCAGTCAACAGATCCGAGATGGGGCTACACCTTC. It translates to CASSQSTDPRWGYTF. Based on the CDR3 plus reference TRBV3-1 and TRBJ1-2, the full variable domain is DTAVSQTPKYLVTQMGNDKSIKCEQNLGHDTMYWYKQDSKKFLKIMFSYNNKELIINETVPNRFSPKSPDKAHLNLHINSLELGDSAVYFCASSQSTDPRWGYTFGSGTRLTVV.